These 10 T cell receptor beta chains came from one sample sequenced in a study of CD8 T cells in Susac syndrome. RNA, at about 0.45 to 1 ug, was reverse transcribed with random hexamers. TCRdb reprocessed the immunoSEQ multiplex PCR reads via MiXCR and lists one record per CDR3 protein. Of some 96,000 distinct CDR3 sequences in the sample, about 95% were seen once. The sample was CD8+ T cells from PBMCs. The receptors derive from a human donor with Susac syndrome.

The rearrangement joins TRBV20-1 to TRBJ2-3; possible D gene TRBD1, 5 bases. CDR1 DFQATT and CDR2 SNEGSKA come from the germline V gene (reference sequence). Trimming pared 0 bases from V and 2 bases from J, leaving 15 bases between. The CDR3 length is 16 residues. The CDR3 DNA reads as TGCAGTGCTAGAGATCGCTCGCAGGACACCACAGATACGCAGTATTTT. It yields the protein CSARDRSQDTTDTQYF.

The V gene is TRBV5-1, the J gene TRBJ1-1; a weak D match, TRBD1 (5 bases). The CDR3 is 15 residues long. Germline lookup yields CDR1 SGHRS and CDR2 YFSETQ. With 2 bases removed from V and 0 bases from J, the gap between germline ends came to 11 bases. CDR3 sequence: CASSFSGTVNTEAFF. The CDR3 region has the DNA TGCGCCAGCAGCTTTTCCGGGACGGTGAACACTGAAGCTTTCTTT.

The chain combines TRBV3-1 with TRBJ2-2; no clear D gene. The ends were cut back, 2 bases at V and 6 bases at J, with 16 bases in the middle. Germline loops: CDR1 LGHDT, CDR2 YNNKEL (reference sequence). This CDR3 has 16 residues. The CDR3 sequence: CASSQKDPPEPGELFF. CDR3 in DNA: TGTGCCAGCAGCCAAAAAGACCCACCAGAGCCCGGGGAGCTGTTTTTT.

This chain joins TRBV7-9 and TRBJ2-5; 7 bases match TRBD1. The V gene's germline CDR1 is SEHNR and CDR2 FQNEAQ (reference sequence). The CDR3 covers 14 residues. The ends lost 6 bases at V and 2 bases at J; junction bases unmatched: 6. CDR3 coding DNA: TGTGCCAGCAGTTCCCCCAGGGGGCAAGAGACCCAGTACTTC. Amino acid sequence: CASSSPRGQETQYF.

The chain combines TRBV29-1 with TRBJ2-5; 7 bases map to TRBD1. The CDR3 is 13 amino acids. V trimming: 4 bases; J trimming: 4 bases; junction bases outside the gene matches: 6. CDR1 SQVTM and CDR2 ANQGSEA come from the germline V gene. CDR3 in amino acids: CSVGDRLGETQYF. CDR3 nucleotide sequence: TGCAGCGTTGGGGACAGACTGGGAGAGACCCAGTACTTC.

This clonotype was recorded once. The chain is built from TRBV5-1 and TRBJ2-1; the D is unclear. The CDR3 extends over 11 amino acids. The germline V and J ends were trimmed by 4 bases and 3 bases, with 2 bases remaining between them. Germline V gives CDR1 SGHRS, CDR2 YFSETQ. As DNA, the CDR3 is TGCGCCAGCAGCATCTACAATGAGCAGTTCTTC. Protein sequence: CASSIYNEQFF.

The rearrangement uses TRBV7-9 and TRBJ1-4; D not resolved. Germline CDR1 SEHNR, CDR2 FQNEAQ (reference sequence). This CDR3 comprises 15 residues. Trimming stripped 7 bases from V and 9 bases from J, with 21 bases between. This CDR3 reads CASTGSEFGGQKLFF. The CDR3 DNA follows: TGTGCCAGCACCGGGTCGGAGTTCGGAGGACAAAAACTGTTTTTT.

The CDR3 is CSASRQTSYEQYF. In nucleotides, the CDR3 is TGCAGTGCTAGTCGCCAGACCTCCTACGAGCAGTACTTC. J is TRBJ2-7 and V is TRBV20-1; D remains ambiguous. Germline CDR1 is DFQATT and CDR2 is SNEGSKA (reference sequence). V shed 3 bases and J shed 0 bases, with 9 bases lying between them. The CDR3 runs 13 residues.

The rearrangement uses TRBV29-1 and TRBJ2-2; 7 nucleotides line up with TRBD1. V lost 7 bases to trimming and J lost 6 bases; unmatched junction nucleotides: 8. CDR1 is SQVTM, CDR2 ANQGSEA, per germline. The CDR3 length is 13 residues. In nucleotides, the CDR3 is TGCAGCGGCACCACAGGGGTTCCCGGGGAGCTGTTTTTT. Translation gives CSGTTGVPGELFF.

The chain couples TRBV12-3 or TRBV12-4 to TRBJ2-7, with unresolved D. The CDR3 contains 15 residues. Trimming pared 5 bases from V and 0 bases from J, leaving 14 bases between. CDR3 DNA sequence: TGTGCCAGCAGTACCGACCCCTGGGGCTCCTACGAGCAGTACTTC. The encoded protein is CASSTDPWGSYEQYF.